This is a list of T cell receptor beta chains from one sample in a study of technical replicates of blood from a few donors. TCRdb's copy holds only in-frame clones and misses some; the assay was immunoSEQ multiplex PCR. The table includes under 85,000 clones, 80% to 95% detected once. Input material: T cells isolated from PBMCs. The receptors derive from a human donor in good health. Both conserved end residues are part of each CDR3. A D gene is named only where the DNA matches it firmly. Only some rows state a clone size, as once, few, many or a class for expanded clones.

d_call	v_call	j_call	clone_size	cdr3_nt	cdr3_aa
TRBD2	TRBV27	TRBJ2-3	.	TGTGCCAGCAGTAAACTAGCGGGAGAGGGGGATACGCAGTATTTT	CASSKLAGEGDTQYF
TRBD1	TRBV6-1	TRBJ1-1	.	TGTGCCAGCAGTGAATTGTACAGGGGAATGGGGAACACTGAAGCTTTCTTT	CASSELYRGMGNTEAFF
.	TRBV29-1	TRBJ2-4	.	TGCAGCGCCTGGCAGGGTTCGGCCAAAAACATTCAGTACTTC	CSAWQGSAKNIQYF
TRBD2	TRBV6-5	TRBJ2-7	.	TGTGCCAGCAACCTAGCGGGAGCGCCCTACGAGCAGTACTTC	CASNLAGAPYEQYF
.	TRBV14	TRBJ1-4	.	TGTGCCAGCAGCCGCTACAGGGTACCGGCTAATGAAAAACTGTTTTTT	CASSRYRVPANEKLFF
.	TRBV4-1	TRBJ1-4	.	TGCGCCAGCAGCCAGCGGGGGGAAAAACTGTTTTTT	CASSQRGEKLFF
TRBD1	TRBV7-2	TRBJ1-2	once	TGTGCCAGCAGTGGGACAGGGATTGGGTATGGCTACACCTTC	CASSGTGIGYGYTF
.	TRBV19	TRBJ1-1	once	TGTGCCAGTACCGAATCCCCAGTTTTGAACACTGAAGCTTTCTTT	CASTESPVLNTEAFF
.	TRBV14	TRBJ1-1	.	TGTGCCAGCAGCCAGGTAGAGGACACCCTGAACACTGAAGCTTTCTTT	CASSQVEDTLNTEAFF
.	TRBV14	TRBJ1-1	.	TGTGCCAGCAGCCTTCAGGCCCTAAGGGCTTTCTTT	CASSLQALRAFF
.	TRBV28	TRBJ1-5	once	TGTGCCAGCACCGAAATGCGGGGTGGGGGGTTTTGGCAGCCCCAGCATTTT	CASTEMRGGGFWQPQHF
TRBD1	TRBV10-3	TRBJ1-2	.	TGTGCCATCAGACCCGGGACAGGGGGTAATGGCTACACCTTC	CAIRPGTGGNGYTF
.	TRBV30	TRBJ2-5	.	TGTGCCTATCTCCGGGACACATTAGAAGAGACCCAGTACTTC	CAYLRDTLEETQYF